Each of the 4 T cell receptor beta chains below was sequenced from the same sample in a study of vaccination and CD4 T cells after COVID-19. This sample's treatment: roughly ten-day PBMC culture with coronavirus spike peptide pools or control peptides (ViraFEST assay). For these TCRs, the target antigens are not known. Oncomine TCR Beta short-read sequencing was applied to DNA from cultured CD4+ T cells. TCRdb itself ran the PCR reads through MiXCR, one entry per CDR3 protein. The sample shows about 12,000 distinct CDR3 sequences, 35% to 55% of them seen only once. What was sequenced was cultured CD4+ T cells from blood. Receptors originate from a human donor with COVID-19.

The gene calls are TRBV28 and TRBJ2-2, with D possibly being TRBD2 (7 bases). V lost 2 bases and J 7 bases, leaving 14 bases between the germline ends. The CDR3 consists of 15 residues. Germline CDR1 reads MDHEN; CDR2 reads SYDVKM. The CDR3 nucleotides read TGTGCCAGCAGTTTAGGGGGGGCGCGGAGCGGGGAGCTGTTTTTT. The encoded protein is CASSLGGARSGELFF. The entire variable domain, with the rest obtained from reference TRBV28 and TRBJ2-2, is as follows: DVKVTQSSRYLVKRTGEKVFLECVQDMDHENMFWYRQDPGLGLRLIYFSYDVKMKEKGDIPEGYSVSREKKERFSLILESASTNQTSMYLCASSLGGARSGELFFGEGSRLTVL.

This clonotype was seen a single time. This chain uses TRBV3-1 with TRBJ1-5, with D uncertain. V was pared by 0 bases and J by 0 bases, with 6 bases between. This CDR3 contains 15 residues. Germline values: CDR1 LGHDT, CDR2 YNNKEL (reference sequence). The CDR3 spells CASSQEPDSNQPQHF. For the CDR3, the DNA is TGTGCCAGCAGCCAAGAGCCGGATAGCAATCAGCCCCAGCATTTT.

This clonotype occurred a few times. The rearrangement uses TRBV19 and TRBJ1-6, with 8 nucleotides matching TRBD1. Germline trimming cut 2 bases from V and 7 bases from J; bases unmatched to any gene: 4. Germline-derived CDR1 and CDR2 are LNHDA and SQIVND (reference sequence). The CDR3 covers 15 residues. The CDR3 DNA is TGTGCCAGTAGTATACCCGGACAGGGCAATTCACCCCTCCACTTT. Its translation: CASSIPGQGNSPLHF. Variable domain in full (rest from reference TRBV19 and TRBJ1-6): DGGITQSPKYLFRKEGQNVTLSCEQNLNHDAMYWYRQDPGQGLRLIYYSQIVNDFQKGDIAEGYSVSREKKESFPLTVTSAQKNPTAFYLCASSIPGQGNSPLHFGNGTRLTVT.

On this clonotype itself: The CDR3 end shows no conserved phenylalanine or tryptophan, and so a read error is likely. The gene calls are TRBV10-3 and TRBJ2-3; D assignment may be TRBD1 or TRBD2 (6 bases each). The CDR3 extends over 16 amino acids. Germline V CDR1 and CDR2: ENHRY, SYGVKD. V lost 1 base, J lost 2 bases, and 13 bases lay in between. CDR3 residues: CAISELGGRNTDTQYL. CDR3 DNA: TGTGCCATCAGTGAGTTGGGGGGCAGGAACACAGATACGCAGTATCTT.